This T cell receptor (beta chain) was identified during a study of blood T cell repertoires in COVID-19. Study overall: The United States, Italy and Spain were the sources of the acute and convalescent COVID-19 samples. Sample material is recorded as cDNA or gDNA derived from T cells, B-cell-depleted T cells, or PBMCs.

V shed 3 bases and J shed 5 bases, with 9 bases lying between them. The CDR3 loop spans 13 amino acids. Germline V gene sequence: CDR1 SGHDT, CDR2 YYEEEE. As processed by the authors: Reference gene primer amplification gave nucleated cell count estimates. TCRdb's table, derived via immunoSEQ multiplex PCR, lists solely in-frame clones and lacks some. From that table come the V and J calls and clone size; the DNA was used to work out D and trimming. The sample holds almost 45,000 clones; around 75% are singletons and the top ten take about 60%. This rearrangement joins TRBV5-6 to TRBJ1-5; D unresolved. This sequence originates from a man older than 75 with acute or convalescent COVID-19. The sequenced material came from peripheral blood. The CDR3 DNA reads as TGTGCCAGCAGCTCGGGTCTCTATCAGCCCCAGCATTTT. Translation: CASSSGLYQPQHF.